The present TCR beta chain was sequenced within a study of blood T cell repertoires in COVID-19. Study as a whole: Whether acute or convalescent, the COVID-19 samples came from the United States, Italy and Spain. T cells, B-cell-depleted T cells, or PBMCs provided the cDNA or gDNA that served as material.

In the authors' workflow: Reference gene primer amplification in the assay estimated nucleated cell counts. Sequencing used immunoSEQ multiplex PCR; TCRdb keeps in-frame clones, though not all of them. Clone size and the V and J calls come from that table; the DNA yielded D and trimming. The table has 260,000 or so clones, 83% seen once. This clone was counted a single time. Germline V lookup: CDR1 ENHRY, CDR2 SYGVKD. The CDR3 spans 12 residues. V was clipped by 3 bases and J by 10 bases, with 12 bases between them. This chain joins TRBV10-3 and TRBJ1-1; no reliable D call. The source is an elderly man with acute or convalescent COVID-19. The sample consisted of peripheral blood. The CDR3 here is CAISEPELGAFF. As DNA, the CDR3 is TGTGCCATCAGTGAACCAGAGCTAGGAGCTTTCTTT.